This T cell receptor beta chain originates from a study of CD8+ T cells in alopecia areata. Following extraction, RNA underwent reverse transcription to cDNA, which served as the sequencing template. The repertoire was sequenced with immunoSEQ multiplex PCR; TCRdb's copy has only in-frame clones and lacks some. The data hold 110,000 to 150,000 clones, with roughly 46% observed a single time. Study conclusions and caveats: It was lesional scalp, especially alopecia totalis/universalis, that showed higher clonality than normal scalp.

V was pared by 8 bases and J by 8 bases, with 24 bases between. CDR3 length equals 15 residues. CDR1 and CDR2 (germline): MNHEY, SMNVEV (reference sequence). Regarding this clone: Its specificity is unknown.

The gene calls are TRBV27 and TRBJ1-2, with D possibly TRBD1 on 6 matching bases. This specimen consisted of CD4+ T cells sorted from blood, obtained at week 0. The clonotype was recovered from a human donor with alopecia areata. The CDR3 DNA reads TGTGCCAGCGTATCACACAGGGCTGGTCTGGAGGGCTACACCTTC. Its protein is CASVSHRAGLEGYTF.